This T cell receptor beta chain was recovered during a study of siplizumab effects on memory and regulatory T cells. Study outcomes and limitations: Mappable alloreactive CD4+ clones were on average about 62% Treg-derived with siplizumab, roughly 25% in controls.

CDR1 is SQVTM, CDR2 ANQGSEA, per germline. The junction had 5 bases not matched to a gene; V was cut back by 6 bases and J by 0 bases. The CDR3 consists of 14 residues. Data came from immunoSEQ multiplex PCR; TCRdb stores just in-frame clones and leaves some out. The sample has around 100,000 clones, about 95% seen once. A remark on this clone: Its specificity is unknown.

This chain links TRBV29-1 with TRBJ2-1; 7 bases align to TRBD1. Source material: non-Treg CD4+ T cells sorted from blood. The clonotype comes from a human donor in good health. CDR3 sequence: CSVKQGSSYNEQFF. The CDR3 nucleotides are TGCAGCGTAAAACAGGGGAGCTCCTACAATGAGCAGTTCTTC.